The table lists the clone carrying this T cell receptor beta chain with many counts. This specimen comes from a study of T cell repertoires in cytomegalovirus infection. TCRdb passed the reads through MiXCR, listing each CDR3 protein once. The profile shows fewer than 700,000 distinct CDR3 sequences, roughly 24% of them singletons. Trimming removed 4 bases from V and 2 bases from J, with 6 bases in between. The CDR3 covers 12 residues. The clonotype originates from a human donor in good health (CMV status not recorded). Some clones in this sample may be carry-over from other donors' samples. J is TRBJ2-7 and V is TRBV12-3 or TRBV12-4; no reliable D call. The material sequenced was CD8+ T cells from PBMCs. CDR3 residues: CASSSPTYEQYF. The CDR3 nucleotides are TGTGCCAGCAGTTCCCCAACCTACGAGCAGTACTTC.